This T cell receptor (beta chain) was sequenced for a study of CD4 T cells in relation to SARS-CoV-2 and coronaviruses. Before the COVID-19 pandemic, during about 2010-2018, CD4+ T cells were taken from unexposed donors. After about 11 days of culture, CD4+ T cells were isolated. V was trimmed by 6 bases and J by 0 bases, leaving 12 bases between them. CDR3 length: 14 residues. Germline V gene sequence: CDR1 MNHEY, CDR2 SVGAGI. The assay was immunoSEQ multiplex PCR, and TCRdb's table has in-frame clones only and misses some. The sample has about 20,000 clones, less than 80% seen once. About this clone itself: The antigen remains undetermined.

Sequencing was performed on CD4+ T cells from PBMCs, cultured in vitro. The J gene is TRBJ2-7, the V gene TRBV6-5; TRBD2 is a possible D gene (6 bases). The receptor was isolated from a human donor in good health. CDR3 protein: CASSLGGSSYEQYF. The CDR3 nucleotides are TGTGCCAGCAGCCTCGGGGGAAGCTCCTACGAGCAGTACTTC.